The 22 T cell receptor beta chains in this list originate from one sample, sequenced in a study of cytomegalovirus exposure and HLA in healthy donors. Use of 60 Vbeta and 13 Jbeta primers characterized the PCR. Measured with immunoSEQ multiplex PCR; TCRdb has only the in-frame clones, and not every one. The sample records some 98,000 clones, approximately 70% being singletons. Sequenced sample: PBMCs. Receptor source: a man between 50 and 59 years old in good health and CMV-seronegative.

The CDR3 reads CASINEQFF. CDR3 coding DNA: TGTGCCAGCATAAATGAGCAGTTCTTC. This rearrangement joins TRBV2 to TRBJ2-1; no reliable D call. V lost 7 bases, J lost 7 bases, and 2 bases lay in between. The CDR3 totals 9 residues. Germline V gene sequence: CDR1 SNHLY, CDR2 FYNNEI.

This clone was observed a single time. The V call is TRBV18, the J call TRBJ2-1; D not resolved. Per the germline V gene, CDR1 is KGHSH and CDR2 is LQKENI. Deletions cut 3 bases from V and 5 bases from J, with 8 bases between. This CDR3 contains 13 residues. The CDR3 bases are TGTGCCAGCTCACCCCCGGTCCACAATGAGCAGTTCTTC. It is translated as CASSPPVHNEQFF.

The CDR3 is CASSEFAGNEQYF. Written as DNA, the CDR3 is TGTGCCAGCAGTGAATTTGCAGGGAACGAGCAGTACTTC. J is TRBJ2-7 and V is TRBV6-1, with D maybe TRBD1 (5 bases). The CDR3 is 13 residues long. CDR1 is MNHNS, CDR2 SASEGT, per germline. Trimming pared 2 bases from V and 5 bases from J, leaving 10 bases between.

This clone was observed a few times. The gene calls are TRBV6-6 and TRBJ2-5; D remains unclear. The J call may be wrong; the DNA end is better matched by TRBJ2-7. This CDR3 contains 16 residues. CDR1 is MNHNY and CDR2 is SVGAGI in the germline V gene (reference sequence). The CDR3 bases are TGTGCCAGCAGTTACTCCACTCAAATCGTCGGTCCCGAGCAGTACTTC. It translates to CASSYSTQIVGPEQYF.

In its sample, this clone was seen a few times. CDR3: CASSLLPEFTQYF. The CDR3, as DNA: TGTGCCAGCAGCTTACTACCAGAGTTTACGCAGTATTTT. The V gene is TRBV5-4, the J gene TRBJ2-3; D remains unclear. Trimming left V 2 bases short and J 8 bases short, with 12 bases between. CDR3 length: 13 amino acids. Per germline, CDR1 SGHNT and CDR2 YYREEE (reference sequence).

DNA of the CDR3: TGTGCCAGCAGCCCGAACTGGGACAGTGCCTATGGCTACACCTTC. It specifies CASSPNWDSAYGYTF. J is TRBJ1-2 and V is TRBV7-2, with TRBD1 matching over 7 bases. This CDR3 is built from 15 residues. The V gene end was trimmed by 5 bases and the J gene end by 4 bases; junction bases not matched to a gene: 10. Germline V gene sequence: CDR1 SGHTA, CDR2 FQGNSA.

V and J are TRBV14 and TRBJ1-1; the match to TRBD1 covers 9 bases. This CDR3 is 13 amino acids long. J lost 11 bases, V lost 5 bases, and 9 bases had no gene match. From germline, CDR1 is SGHDN and CDR2 FVKESK. CDR3 protein: CASSSGQGLPAFF. Written as DNA, the CDR3 is TGTGCCAGCAGCTCCGGACAGGGGCTACCGGCTTTCTTT.

The V gene is TRBV7-6, the J gene TRBJ1-4; tentatively, D is TRBD1 (5 bases). The V end lost 1 base, the J end lost 4 bases, and 10 bases lay between the germline ends. CDR1 SGHVS and CDR2 FNYEAQ come from the germline V gene. The CDR3 is made up of 15 amino acids. CDR3: CASSLVLGGNEKLFF. For the CDR3, the DNA is TGTGCCAGCAGCTTAGTCCTGGGGGGTAATGAAAAACTGTTTTTT.

The chain carries TRBV6-5 and TRBJ2-5; TRBD2 might be the D (6 bases). V lost 6 bases to trimming and J lost 3 bases, with 14 bases between them. CDR3 length: 14 residues. Germline CDR1 is MNHEY and CDR2 is SVGAGI. CDR3 amino acids: CASSPGTGKETQYF. DNA for the CDR3: TGTGCCAGCAGCCCCGGGACTGGGAAAGAGACCCAGTACTTC.

This chain joins TRBV27 and TRBJ2-1; TRBD1 agrees at 7 bases. Looked up from germline, CDR1 is MNHEY and CDR2 is SMNVEV (reference sequence). With 5 bases clipped from V and 1 base from J, the junction kept 11 bases outside the gene matches. This CDR3 contains 17 residues. CDR3 DNA sequence: TGTGCCAGCAGTATCTCACCCGACAGGGAATCCTACAATGAGCAGTTCTTC. Its translation is CASSISPDRESYNEQFF.

This clone was counted only a few times. The rearrangement joins TRBV27 to TRBJ2-5; the match to TRBD1 covers 9 bases. The junction had 4 bases not matched to a gene; V was cut back by 8 bases and J by 0 bases. The CDR3 spans 14 residues. Germline CDR1 and CDR2: MNHEY and SMNVEV (reference sequence). The CDR3 region has the DNA TGTGCCAGCGGATGGACAGGGGACCAAGAGACCCAGTACTTC. It encodes CASGWTGDQETQYF.

In its sample, this clone was seen once. The chain uses TRBV28 and TRBJ2-7; 7 bases line up with TRBD1. In germline, CDR1 is MDHEN, CDR2 SYDVKM. CDR3 size: 14 residues. The V and J ends lost 1 base and 4 bases, in that order; junction bases with no gene match: 4. The CDR3 bases are TGTGCCAGCAGTTTATTAGGGACAGCTTACGAGCAGTACTTC. Its protein product is CASSLLGTAYEQYF.

The chain recombines TRBV5-6 with TRBJ2-5; TRBD1 matches 7 bases. The J call is uncertain, as TRBJ2-7 better fits the DNA end. Germline values: CDR1 SGHDT, CDR2 YYEEEE. This CDR3 is built from 14 residues. CDR3 in DNA: TGTGCCAGCAGATCTACAGGGGTCTCCTACGAGCAGTACTTC. This translates into CASRSTGVSYEQYF.

The gene calls are TRBV4-2 and TRBJ1-6, with 11 bases identical to TRBD1. The germline V gene has CDR1 LGHNA and CDR2 YNFKEQ. The trim removed 3 bases at V and 5 bases at J, leaving 18 bases unmatched. There are 21 residues in the CDR3. The CDR3 DNA follows: TGTGCCAGCAGCCATGCCCCTGGACAGGGGGCGGACGAGTCTGATAATTCACCCCTCCACTTT. Its translation: CASSHAPGQGADESDNSPLHF.

The chain uses TRBV4-1 and TRBJ2-2; TRBD2 might be the D (6 bases). V lost 4 bases to trimming and J lost 6 bases, with 15 bases between them. There are 15 residues in the CDR3. CDR1 MGHRA and CDR2 YSYEKL come from the germline V gene. The DNA for the CDR3 is TGCGCCAGCAGCCGGCCCGCAGGAGGGTCCGGGGAGCTGTTTTTT. It codes for CASSRPAGGSGELFF.

J is TRBJ2-3 and V is TRBV27; no definite D call. This CDR3 has 14 residues. Trimming stripped 2 bases from V and 0 bases from J, with 6 bases between. Germline values: CDR1 MNHEY, CDR2 SMNVEV (reference sequence). The CDR3: CASSLQESTDTQYF. The CDR3 DNA reads as TGTGCCAGCAGTTTACAGGAAAGCACAGATACGCAGTATTTT.

The chain joins TRBV9 to TRBJ2-3; 8 nucleotides match TRBD1. V shed 3 bases and J 1 base; nucleotides not matched to a gene: 10. This CDR3 region has 17 residues. Per the germline V gene, CDR1 is SGDLS and CDR2 is YYNGEE. CDR3 sequence reads: CASSGSGATGGTDTQYF. CDR3 DNA sequence: TGTGCCAGCAGCGGCTCCGGGGCGACAGGGGGCACAGATACGCAGTATTTT.

This chain connects TRBV15 to TRBJ1-2; 9 bases map to TRBD1. The CDR3 runs 17 residues. The germline V gene encodes CDR1 LNHNV and CDR2 YYDKDF (reference sequence). Trimming at V came to 6 bases and at J to 4 bases, leaving 15 bases not matched to a gene. CDR3 sequence reads: CATSSSPLGQGGYGYTF. CDR3 DNA sequence: TGTGCCACCAGTTCATCTCCCCTGGGACAGGGAGGCTATGGCTACACCTTC.

This clone was counted between two and nine times. The J gene is TRBJ2-2, the V gene TRBV7-3; 7 bases match TRBD1. V trimming: 5 bases; J trimming: 0 bases; junction bases outside the gene matches: 0. The CDR3 is 14 amino acids. The germline CDR1 and CDR2 sequences are SGHTA and FQGTGA. CDR3 loop: CASSTGANTGELFF. Written as DNA, the CDR3 is TGTGCCAGCAGCACAGGGGCGAACACCGGGGAGCTGTTTTTT.

This clone came up once. V gene TRBV30 combines with J gene TRBJ2-2; no firm D call. From germline, CDR1 is GTSNPN and CDR2 SVGIG (reference sequence). The V end lost 5 bases, the J end lost 1 base, and 8 bases lay between the germline ends. The CDR3 loop spans 13 amino acids. The CDR3 loop is CAWGQVNTGELFF. DNA of the CDR3: TGTGCCTGGGGGCAGGTGAACACCGGGGAGCTGTTTTTT.

J is TRBJ1-5 and V is TRBV28; D perhaps matches TRBD1 (6 bases). Germline V gene lookup returns CDR1 MDHEN and CDR2 SYDVKM. This CDR3 comprises 15 residues. V was cut by 4 bases and J by 0 bases, with 10 bases left in between. CDR3 in DNA: TGTGCCAGCAGTTCAGGGGTTTATAGCAATCAGCCCCAGCATTTT. Translation gives CASSSGVYSNQPQHF.

The rearrangement uses TRBV9 and TRBJ1-2, with D perhaps TRBD1 (6 bases). The CDR3 is made up of 15 amino acids. Per the germline V gene, CDR1 is SGDLS and CDR2 is YYNGEE. V lost 4 bases and J lost 7, with 20 bases in between. The CDR3 nucleotides read TGTGCCAGCAGCCCAAATACAGGGCTTGCCGGTGGCTACACCTTC. Its protein product is CASSPNTGLAGGYTF.